This entry lists 15 T cell receptor beta chains sequenced from one sample in a study of blood T cell repertoires in COVID-19. Method: immunoSEQ multiplex PCR; TCRdb's copy keeps in-frame clones and lacks some. The repertoire holds about 300,000 clones, roughly 83% seen once, with around 1.7% in the top ten. Sequencing was performed on peripheral blood. The receptors come from a woman in her forties or fifties with acute or convalescent COVID-19.

The chain employs TRBV27 and TRBJ1-1; 7 nucleotides align to TRBD1. The junction had 17 bases not matched to a gene; V was cut back by 6 bases and J by 4 bases. Germline assignment: CDR1 MNHEY and CDR2 SMNVEV (reference sequence). CDR3 length: 17 amino acids. The CDR3 protein is CASSRTTGTMAGTEAFF. CDR3 sequence (DNA): TGTGCCAGCAGCCGCACGACAGGGACAATGGCGGGCACTGAAGCTTTCTTT.

This chain joins TRBV27 and TRBJ1-2, with 10 bases matching TRBD1. V shed 8 bases, J shed 8 bases, and the junction held 8 bases outside the gene matches. Germline lookup yields CDR1 MNHEY and CDR2 SMNVEV (reference sequence). This CDR3 comprises 13 residues. The CDR3 is CASARQGAWGYTF. CDR3 sequence (DNA): TGTGCCAGCGCGAGACAGGGGGCGTGGGGCTACACCTTC.

This clone was found a few times. V gene TRBV5-1 combines with J gene TRBJ2-3, with D perhaps matching TRBD2 (6 bases). CDR3 length equals 16 residues. CDR1 is SGHRS, CDR2 YFSETQ, per germline. V lost 0 bases, J lost 5 bases, and 16 bases lay in between. CDR3 region: CASSLGSGVSKDTQYF. CDR3 coding DNA: TGCGCCAGCAGCTTGGGGTCGGGAGTGTCCAAAGATACGCAGTATTTT.

The chain links TRBV19 to TRBJ1-4; D uncertain. The V and J ends lost 5 bases and 2 bases respectively, with 15 bases between them. The CDR3 has 16 amino acids. Germline V lookup: CDR1 LNHDA, CDR2 SQIVND (reference sequence). The CDR3 coding sequence is TGTGCCAGTAGTCCAAGCCTCTCGCGGACTAATGAAAAACTGTTTTTT. This encodes CASSPSLSRTNEKLFF.

The rearrangement links TRBV11-3 to TRBJ1-2, with 9 bases aligning to TRBD1. The CDR3 totals 15 residues. The ends lost 5 bases at V and 7 bases at J; junction bases unmatched: 11. In germline, CDR1 is SGHNT, CDR2 YENEEA. CDR3 amino acids: CASSPHRGHHGGYTF. CDR3 in DNA: TGTGCCAGCAGCCCCCACAGGGGGCATCACGGTGGCTACACCTTC.

V gene TRBV9 combines with J gene TRBJ2-5, with D perhaps TRBD1 (6 bases). V lost 4 bases to trimming and J lost 2 bases, with 9 bases between them. The CDR3 contains 13 residues. From germline, CDR1 is SGDLS and CDR2 YYNGEE. CDR3 protein: CASSIGQQETQYF. CDR3 coding DNA: TGTGCCAGCAGCATTGGACAGCAAGAGACCCAGTACTTC.

V gene TRBV4-2 combines with J gene TRBJ1-2; tentative D call: TRBD1 (5 bases). This CDR3 is built from 14 residues. CDR1 is LGHNA and CDR2 is YNFKEQ in the germline V gene. The ends were cut back, 1 base at V and 4 bases at J, with 10 bases in the middle. CDR3 sequence reads: CASSQGGRVYGYTF. CDR3 DNA sequence: TGTGCCAGCAGCCAAGGGGGCAGGGTCTATGGCTACACCTTC.

The chain combines TRBV4-1 with TRBJ2-5, with D possibly being TRBD1 (6 bases). V was clipped by 5 bases and J by 2 bases, with 12 bases between them. This CDR3 region has 14 residues. Germline V gene data show CDR1 as MGHRA and CDR2 as YSYEKL. This CDR3 is CASSRQVQQETQYF. In DNA, the CDR3 is TGCGCCAGCAGCAGACAGGTGCAACAAGAGACCCAGTACTTC.

The genes are TRBV28 and TRBJ2-7, with 8 nucleotides matching TRBD1. This CDR3 contains 14 residues. Germline trimming cut 5 bases from V and 5 bases from J; bases unmatched to any gene: 8. In germline, CDR1 is MDHEN, CDR2 SYDVKM. CDR3 in amino acids: CASSQTGDIHEQYF. The CDR3 nucleotides read TGTGCCAGCAGTCAGACAGGGGATATCCACGAGCAGTACTTC.

The chain joins TRBV24-1 to TRBJ1-5; 9 bases agree with TRBD1. Germline V gene sequence: CDR1 KGHDR, CDR2 SFDVKD. This CDR3 spans 16 amino acids. The ends lost 2 bases at V and 6 bases at J; junction bases unmatched: 7. The CDR3 protein is CATSDSRTGAGQPQHF. The CDR3 coding sequence is TGTGCCACCAGTGATTCTCGGACAGGGGCGGGTCAGCCCCAGCATTTT.

This clone occurred a few times. In the same sample, other DNA sequences code for this CDR3. The J gene is TRBJ2-3, the V gene TRBV7-3, with TRBD2 identical over 9 bases. The CDR3 has 16 residues. V shed 2 bases and J 5 bases; nucleotides not matched to a gene: 8. Germline V lookup: CDR1 SGHTA, CDR2 FQGTGA. CDR3 in amino acids: CASSLGASGMGDTQYF. The CDR3 DNA reads TGTGCCAGCAGCTTAGGGGCTAGCGGGATGGGAGATACGCAGTATTTT. The whole variable domain, remainder taken from reference TRBV7-3 and TRBJ2-3, is GAGVSQTPSNKVTEKGKYVELRCDPISGHTALYWYRQSLGQGPEFLIYFQGTGAADDSGLPNDRFFAVRPEGSVSTLKIQRTERGDSAVYLCASSLGASGMGDTQYFGPGTRLTVL.

The chain uses TRBV7-2 and TRBJ1-5; no firm D call. This CDR3 is built from 12 residues. The germline V gene encodes CDR1 SGHTA and CDR2 FQGNSA. V lost 4 bases, J lost 4 bases, and 5 bases lay in between. This CDR3 is CASSSPNQPQHF. DNA for the CDR3: TGTGCCAGCAGCTCTCCTAATCAGCCCCAGCATTTT.

This chain joins TRBV5-1 and TRBJ1-1; D perhaps matches TRBD1 (6 bases). Germline V lookup: CDR1 SGHRS, CDR2 YFSETQ. The CDR3 loop spans 14 amino acids. Trimming pared 3 bases from V and 1 base from J, leaving 10 bases between. CDR3 DNA sequence: TGCGCCAGCAGCTCCGACAGGCCGAACACTGAAGCTTTCTTT. Amino acids: CASSSDRPNTEAFF.

In DNA, the CDR3 is TGTGCCAGCAGCAAAGTATTGAGGCAGGGGGGGAACACTGAAGCTTTCTTT. Amino acids: CASSKVLRQGGNTEAFF. The chain links TRBV21-1 to TRBJ1-1; the listed D gene, TRBD1, was not tested against the DNA. TRBV21-1 is shown as a pseudogene. The CDR3 is made up of 17 amino acids.

The chain links TRBV4-1 to TRBJ1-5; D perhaps matches TRBD1 (5 bases). The CDR3 loop spans 16 amino acids. CDR1 is MGHRA and CDR2 is YSYEKL in the germline V gene. Trimming stripped 0 bases from V and 0 bases from J, with 9 bases between. This CDR3 reads CASSQDGQGSNQPQHF. Here the CDR3 DNA reads TGCGCCAGCAGCCAAGATGGCCAGGGTAGCAATCAGCCCCAGCATTTT.